This T cell receptor beta chain stems from a study of patients and donors after allogeneic stem cell transplantation. The germline CDR1 and CDR2 sequences are MNHEY and SVGEGT. V trimming: 7 bases; J trimming: 5 bases; junction bases outside the gene matches: 14. The CDR3 sequence is 17 residues long. TCRdb passed the RT-PCR reads through MiXCR, listing each CDR3 protein once. Of roughly 190,000 distinct CDR3 sequences listed, 35% to 50% are singletons. The sequence derives from a human donor who was either an allogeneic HSCT recipient or a stem cell or donor lymphocyte infusion donor (not recorded which). It is not recorded whose cells these are; they may come from a transplant donor. The V call is TRBV6-2 or TRBV6-3, the J call TRBJ1-4; 9 nucleotides match TRBD1. The source material was blood, either unsorted or a sorted T cell fraction (not recorded which). The CDR3 spells CASNRPGQGLSNEKLFF. CDR3 DNA: TGTGCCAGCAACAGACCGGGACAGGGATTATCAAATGAAAAACTGTTTTTT.